The 5 T cell receptor beta chains reported below all come from one sample, sequenced in a study of T cell responses to AZD1222 COVID-19 vaccine (dated by TCRdb to the early 2020s). Libraries were constructed by the immunoSEQ multiplex PCR assay. Entries here come from immuneACCESS through TCRdb and include only in-frame sequences with V and J called. Some clones fail to appear in such tables; in the studies checked, an unresolved V gene covers under half of the shortfall, and the cause of the remainder is unknown. A total of some 150,000 clones appear in this sample, 82% of them only once. The ten largest clones add up to approximately 4% of the sample. What the time point label conveys for this sample: baseline before first vaccination. The treatment or condition label of this sample denotes: meningococcal conjugate vaccine given as trial control. The sample consisted of peripheral blood, taken on day 0 of MenACWY control vaccination. These receptors originate from an adult in good health.

The chain couples TRBV19 to TRBJ1-2; D is ambiguous. V was clipped by 5 bases and J by 1 base, with 11 bases between them. This CDR3 is built from 14 residues. Germline V gives CDR1 LNHDA, CDR2 SQIVND (reference sequence). CDR3 DNA: TGTGCCAGTAGTTTCGACATCCTTAACTATGGCTACACCTTC. This gives the protein CASSFDILNYGYTF.

The genes are TRBV5-4 and TRBJ2-7, with D perhaps matching TRBD1 (6 bases). Germline assignment: CDR1 SGHNT and CDR2 YYREEE (reference sequence). The CDR3 runs 13 residues. V lost 5 bases, J lost 5 bases, and 14 bases lay in between. This CDR3 reads CASSPQGSHEQYV. CDR3 coding DNA: TGTGCCAGCAGTCCCCAGGGGTCCCACGAGCAGTACGTC.

The sample holds one count of this clone. The J gene is TRBJ2-7, the V gene TRBV5-4; 9 nucleotides agree with TRBD1. Losses at the gene ends were 4 bases for V and 6 bases for J; bases not matched to a gene: 8. CDR1 is SGHNT and CDR2 is YYREEE in the germline V gene (reference sequence). There are 14 residues in the CDR3. The CDR3 region has the DNA TGTGCCAGCAGCGACCGGGACAGGGTACCCGAGCAGTACTTC. As protein: CASSDRDRVPEQYF.

The chain employs TRBV19 and TRBJ1-6, with TRBD1 matching 8 bases. CDR1 LNHDA and CDR2 SQIVND come from the germline V gene (reference sequence). With 7 bases clipped from V and 2 bases from J, the junction kept 7 bases outside the gene matches. The CDR3 runs to 16 residues. The DNA for the CDR3 is TGTGCCAGTACTACAGGGGGAGTCACCTATAATTCACCCCTCCACTTT. Protein sequence: CASTTGGVTYNSPLHF.

This clone has only one observation. The chain joins TRBV7-9 to TRBJ2-5, with D unclear. Germline-derived CDR1 and CDR2 are SEHNR and FQNEAQ (reference sequence). V lost 3 bases and J lost 5, with 10 bases in between. The CDR3 has 13 amino acids. CDR3 region: CASSFFSGETQYF. DNA for the CDR3: TGTGCCAGCAGCTTTTTCTCTGGGGAGACCCAGTACTTC. The variable domain in full, with the rest retrieved from reference TRBV7-9 and TRBJ2-5, is DTGVSQNPRHKITKRGQNVTFRCDPISEHNRLYWYRQTLGQGPEFLTYFQNEAQLEKSRLLSDRFSAERPKGSFSTLEIQRTEQGDSAMYLCASSFFSGETQYFGPGTRLLVL.